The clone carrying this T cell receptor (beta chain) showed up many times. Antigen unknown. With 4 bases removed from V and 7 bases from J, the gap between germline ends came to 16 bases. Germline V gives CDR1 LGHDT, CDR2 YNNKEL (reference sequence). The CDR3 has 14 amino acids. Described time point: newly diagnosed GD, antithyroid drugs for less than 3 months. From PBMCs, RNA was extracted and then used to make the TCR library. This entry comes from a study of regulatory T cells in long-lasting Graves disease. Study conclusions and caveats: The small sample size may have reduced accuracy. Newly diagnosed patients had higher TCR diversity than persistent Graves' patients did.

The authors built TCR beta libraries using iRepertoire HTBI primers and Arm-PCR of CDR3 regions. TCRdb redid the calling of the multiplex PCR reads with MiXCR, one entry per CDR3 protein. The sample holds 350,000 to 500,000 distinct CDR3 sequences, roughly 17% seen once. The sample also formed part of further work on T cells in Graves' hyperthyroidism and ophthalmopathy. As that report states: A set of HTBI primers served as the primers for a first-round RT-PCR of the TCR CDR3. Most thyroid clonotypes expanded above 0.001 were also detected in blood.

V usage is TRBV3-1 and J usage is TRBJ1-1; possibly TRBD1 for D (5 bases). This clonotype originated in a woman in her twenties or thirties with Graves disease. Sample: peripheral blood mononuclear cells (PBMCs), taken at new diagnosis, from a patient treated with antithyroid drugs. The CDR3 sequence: CASSRPQGGSEAFF. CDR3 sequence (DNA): TGTGCCAGCAGCCGTCCCCAGGGAGGTAGTGAAGCTTTCTTT. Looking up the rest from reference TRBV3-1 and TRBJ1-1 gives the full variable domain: DTAVSQTPKYLVTQMGNDKSIKCEQNLGHDTMYWYKQDSKKFLKIMFSYNNKELIINETVPNRFSPKSPDKAHLNLHINSLELGDSAVYFCASSRPQGGSEAFFGQGTRLTVV.